This TCR beta chain was recovered during a study of cytomegalovirus exposure and HLA in healthy donors. Study in general: Clustering assigned 81% of the 350 to 400 genotyped donors to the Caucasian-associated ancestry cluster.

Vbeta (60) and Jbeta (13) primers were used in the PCR. TCRdb's copy holds only in-frame clones and misses some; the assay was immunoSEQ multiplex PCR. The table shows more than 50,000 clones, with over 75% occurring only once. This clone was detected a few times. The antigen is unknown. Donors had nominal health at sampling but likely had unrecorded immune exposures. This CDR3 region has 14 residues. Trimming removed 7 bases at V and 2 bases at J, with 16 bases between. Germline V lookup: CDR1 SQVTM, CDR2 ANQGSEA. Study-wide results and limits: For most TCR beta V segments, an earlier analysis put the productive rate at about 90% or about 30% of the time. Follow-up analysis later connected one missense variant in DCLRE1C with trimming of TCR beta V- and J-genes.

This chain uses TRBV29-1 with TRBJ2-3; perhaps TRBD2 as D (6 bases). Material for sequencing was PBMCs. The TCR comes from a female donor in good health and CMV-seronegative. CDR3 bases: TGCAGCGAGCGGGCAGGACCATTCACAGATACGCAGTATTTT. It specifies CSERAGPFTDTQYF.